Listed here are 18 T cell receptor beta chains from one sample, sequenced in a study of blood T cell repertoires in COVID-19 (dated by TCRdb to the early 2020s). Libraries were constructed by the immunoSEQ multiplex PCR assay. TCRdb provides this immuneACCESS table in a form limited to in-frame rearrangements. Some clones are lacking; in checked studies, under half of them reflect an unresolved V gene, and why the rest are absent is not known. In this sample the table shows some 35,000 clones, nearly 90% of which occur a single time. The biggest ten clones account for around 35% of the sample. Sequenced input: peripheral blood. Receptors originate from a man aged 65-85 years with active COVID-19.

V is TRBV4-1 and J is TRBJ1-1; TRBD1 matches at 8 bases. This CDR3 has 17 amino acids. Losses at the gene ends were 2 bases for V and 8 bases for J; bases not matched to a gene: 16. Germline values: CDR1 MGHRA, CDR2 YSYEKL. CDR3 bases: TGCGCCAGCAGCCAACTCCAGGGGGCCCTAACCGTTGCGGAAGCTTTCTTT. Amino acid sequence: CASSQLQGALTVAEAFF.

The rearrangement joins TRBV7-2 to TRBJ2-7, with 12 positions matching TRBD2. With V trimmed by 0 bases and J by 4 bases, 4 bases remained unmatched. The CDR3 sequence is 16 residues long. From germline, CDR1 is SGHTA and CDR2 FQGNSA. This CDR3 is CASSLAASGRAYEQYF. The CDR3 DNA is TGTGCCAGCAGCTTAGCGGCTAGCGGGAGGGCGTACGAGCAGTACTTC.

CDR3 residues: CASSSGALNTEAFF. Here the CDR3 DNA reads TGCGCCAGCAGCTCAGGGGCCTTGAACACTGAAGCTTTCTTT. The J gene is TRBJ1-1, the V gene TRBV5-1; D perhaps matches TRBD1 (6 bases). The CDR3 runs to 14 residues. CDR1 and CDR2 from the germline V gene are SGHRS and YFSETQ. Trimming took 3 bases from V and 0 from J, leaving 9 bases between them.

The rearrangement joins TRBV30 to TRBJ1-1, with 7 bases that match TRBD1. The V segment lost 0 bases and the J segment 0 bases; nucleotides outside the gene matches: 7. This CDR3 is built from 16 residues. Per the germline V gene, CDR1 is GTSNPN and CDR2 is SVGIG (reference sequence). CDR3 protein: CAWSVDLGQVNTEAFF. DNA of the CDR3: TGTGCCTGGAGTGTCGATCTAGGACAGGTGAACACTGAAGCTTTCTTT. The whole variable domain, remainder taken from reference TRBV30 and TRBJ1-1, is SQTIHQWPATLVQPVGSPLSLECTVEGTSNPNLYWYRQAAGRGLQLLFYSVGIGQISSEVPQNLSASRPQDRQFILSSKKLLLSDSGFYLCAWSVDLGQVNTEAFFGQGTRLTVV.

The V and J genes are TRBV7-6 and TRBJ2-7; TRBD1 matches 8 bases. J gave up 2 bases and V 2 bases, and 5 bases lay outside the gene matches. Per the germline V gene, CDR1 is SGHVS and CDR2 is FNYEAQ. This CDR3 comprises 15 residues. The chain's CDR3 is CASSLFRQGPYEQYF. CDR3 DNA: TGTGCCAGCAGCTTATTTAGACAGGGGCCCTACGAGCAGTACTTC.

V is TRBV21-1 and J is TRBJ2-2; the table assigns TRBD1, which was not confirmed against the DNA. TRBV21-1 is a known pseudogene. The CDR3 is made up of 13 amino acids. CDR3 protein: CASRQANTGELFF. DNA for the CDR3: TGTGCCAGTCGACAAGCGAACACCGGGGAGCTGTTTTTT.

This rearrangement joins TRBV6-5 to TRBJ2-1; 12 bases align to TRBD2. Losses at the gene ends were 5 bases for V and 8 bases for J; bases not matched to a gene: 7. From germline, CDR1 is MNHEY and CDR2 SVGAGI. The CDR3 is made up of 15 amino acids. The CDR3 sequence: CASSLLAGGTYEQFF. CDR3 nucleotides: TGTGCCAGCAGTCTACTAGCGGGGGGTACGTATGAGCAGTTCTTC.

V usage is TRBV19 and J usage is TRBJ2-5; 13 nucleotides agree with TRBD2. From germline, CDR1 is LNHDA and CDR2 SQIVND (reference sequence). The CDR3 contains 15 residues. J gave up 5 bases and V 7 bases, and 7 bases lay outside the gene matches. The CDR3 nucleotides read TGTGCCAGTACCTCAGGGACTAGCGGGATGGAGACCCAGTACTTC. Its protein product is CASTSGTSGMETQYF.

The CDR3 reads CAWSAGTGPYGYTF. The CDR3 DNA sequence: TGTGCCTGGAGCGCCGGGACAGGGCCCTATGGCTACACCTTC. V is TRBV30 and J is TRBJ1-2, with 9 bases lining up with TRBD1. V trimming: 3 bases; J trimming: 4 bases; junction bases outside the gene matches: 6. This CDR3 contains 14 residues. Germline lookup yields CDR1 GTSNPN and CDR2 SVGIG (reference sequence).

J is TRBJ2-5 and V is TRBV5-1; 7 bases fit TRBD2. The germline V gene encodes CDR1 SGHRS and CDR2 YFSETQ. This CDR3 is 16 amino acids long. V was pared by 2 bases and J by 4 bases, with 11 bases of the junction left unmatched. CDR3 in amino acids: CASSFNPGGSGETQYF. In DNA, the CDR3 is TGCGCCAGCAGCTTCAATCCTGGCGGGAGTGGAGAGACCCAGTACTTC.

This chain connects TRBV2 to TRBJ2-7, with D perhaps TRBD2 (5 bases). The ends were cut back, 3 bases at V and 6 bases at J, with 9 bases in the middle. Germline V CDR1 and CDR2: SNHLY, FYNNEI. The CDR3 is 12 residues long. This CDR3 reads CASSDEGAEQYF. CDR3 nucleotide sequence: TGTGCCAGCAGTGACGAGGGAGCCGAGCAGTACTTC.

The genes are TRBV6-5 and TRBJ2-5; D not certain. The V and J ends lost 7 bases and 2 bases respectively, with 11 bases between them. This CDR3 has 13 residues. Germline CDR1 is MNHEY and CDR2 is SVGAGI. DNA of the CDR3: TGTGCCAGCAATAGACACCTTCAAGAGACCCAGTACTTC. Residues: CASNRHLQETQYF.

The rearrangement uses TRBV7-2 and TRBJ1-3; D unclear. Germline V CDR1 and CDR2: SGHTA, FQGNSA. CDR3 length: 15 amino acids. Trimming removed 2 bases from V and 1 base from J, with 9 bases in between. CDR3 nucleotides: TGTGCCAGCAGCTTACAGAGGGTATCTGGAAACACCATATATTTT. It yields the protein CASSLQRVSGNTIYF.

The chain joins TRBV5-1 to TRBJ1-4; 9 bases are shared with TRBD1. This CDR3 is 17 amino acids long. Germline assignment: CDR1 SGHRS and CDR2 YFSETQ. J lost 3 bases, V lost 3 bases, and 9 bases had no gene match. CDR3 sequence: CASSYGQGRMANEKLFF. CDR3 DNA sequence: TGCGCCAGCAGCTATGGACAGGGGAGGATGGCTAATGAAAAACTGTTTTTT.

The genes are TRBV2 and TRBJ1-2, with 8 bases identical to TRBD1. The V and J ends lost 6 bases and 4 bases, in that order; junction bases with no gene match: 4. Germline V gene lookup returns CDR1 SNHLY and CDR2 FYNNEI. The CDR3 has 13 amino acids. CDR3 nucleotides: TGTGCCAGCAGGGAAACAGGGGGCTATGGCTACACCTTC. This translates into CASRETGGYGYTF. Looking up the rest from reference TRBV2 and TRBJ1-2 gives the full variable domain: EPEVTQTPSHQVTQMGQEVILRCVPISNHLYFYWYRQILGQKVEFLVSFYNNEISEKSEIFDDQFSVERPDGSNFTLKIRSTKLEDSAMYFCASRETGGYGYTFGSGTRLTVV.

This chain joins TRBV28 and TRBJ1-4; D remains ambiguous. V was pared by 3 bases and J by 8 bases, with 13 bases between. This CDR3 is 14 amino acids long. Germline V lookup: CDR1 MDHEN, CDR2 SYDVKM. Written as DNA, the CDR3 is TGTGCCAGCAGTTTGGCCGGAGGGCGGGAAAAACTGTTTTTT. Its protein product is CASSLAGGREKLFF.

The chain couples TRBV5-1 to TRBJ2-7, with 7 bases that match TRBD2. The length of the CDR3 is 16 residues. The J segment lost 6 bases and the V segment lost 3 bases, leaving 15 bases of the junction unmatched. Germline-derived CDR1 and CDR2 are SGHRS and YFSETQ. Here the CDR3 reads CASSSYPTSRRPEQYF. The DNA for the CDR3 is TGCGCCAGCAGCTCCTACCCGACTAGCCGCCGCCCCGAGCAGTACTTC.

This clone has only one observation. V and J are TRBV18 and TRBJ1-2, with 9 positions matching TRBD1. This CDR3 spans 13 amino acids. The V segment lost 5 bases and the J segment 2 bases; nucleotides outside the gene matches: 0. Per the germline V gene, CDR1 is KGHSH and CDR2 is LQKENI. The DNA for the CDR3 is TGTGCCAGCTCAGGGACAGGGAACTATGGCTACACCTTC. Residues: CASSGTGNYGYTF. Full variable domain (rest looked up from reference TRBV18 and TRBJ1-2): NAGVMQNPRHLVRRRGQEARLRCSPMKGHSHVYWYRQLPEEGLKFMVYLQKENIIDESGMPKERFSAEFPKEGPSILRIQQVVRGDSAAYFCASSGTGNYGYTFGSGTRLTVV.